This is a list of T cell receptor beta chains from one sample in a study of graft-versus-host responses after intestinal transplantation. Data came from immunoSEQ multiplex PCR; TCRdb stores just in-frame clones and leaves some out. This repertoire shows 3,500 to 5,500 clones, 77% found once; its top ten account for around 7.3%. The source was ileum tissue, collected 9 days after transplant. These receptors were collected from a human patient who received an intestinal transplant, so some T cells may come from the graft donor. The CDR3 runs from the conserved cysteine through the conserved F or W. D genes are given only for firm matches. Part of the rows lack a size; the others show once, few, many or a class for expanded clones.

v_call	d_call	j_call	clone_size	cdr3_aa	cdr3_nt
TRBV15	.	TRBJ2-3	.	CATSRSDSEGNTQYF	TGTGCCACCAGCAGATCCGACAGCGAGGGGAATACGCAGTATTTT
TRBV6-1	TRBD2	TRBJ2-3	.	CAKLGTSGGLDTQYF	TGTGCCAAACTCGGAACTAGCGGGGGGTTAGATACGCAGTATTTT
TRBV29-1	.	TRBJ2-7	.	CSVEDRINSYEQYF	TGCAGCGTTGAAGACAGGATAAACTCCTACGAGCAGTACTTC
TRBV5-4	.	TRBJ1-2	.	CASSLGYGYTF	TGTGCCAGCAGCTTGGGGTATGGCTACACCTTC
TRBV7-2	TRBD2	TRBJ2-7	.	CASSFRLAGVGEQYF	TGTGCCAGCAGCTTCCGACTAGCGGGAGTCGGGGAGCAGTACTTC
TRBV5-1	TRBD2	TRBJ2-7	once	CASCCGSGAEQYF	TGCGCCAGCTGTTGCGGGAGCGGGGCCGAGCAGTACTTC
TRBV25-1	.	TRBJ1-1	.	CASSEQGTEAFF	TGTGCCAGCAGTGAACAGGGCACTGAAGCTTTCTTT
TRBV7-2	.	TRBJ2-7	.	CASSLVGGGSVYEQYF	TGTGCCAGCAGCTTAGTCGGGGGCGGGTCCGTCTACGAGCAGTACTTC
TRBV28	TRBD1	TRBJ2-2	.	CASSFGTGSTGELFF	TGTGCCAGCAGTTTTGGGACAGGGTCAACCGGGGAGCTGTTTTTT
TRBV21-1	.	TRBJ2-4	.	CASSLSGGPFKNIQYF	TGTGCCAGCAGCCTCAGCGGGGGGCCCTTCAAAAACATTCAGTACTTC
TRBV5-5	TRBD1	TRBJ1-2	.	CASSLITRQGSNYGYTF	TGTGCCAGCAGCTTGATTACCCGACAGGGTTCTAACTATGGCTACACCTTC
TRBV2	TRBD1	TRBJ2-3	few	CASSGDRSLGTQYF	TGTGCCAGCAGTGGGGACAGGTCGCTGGGTACGCAGTATTTT
TRBV5-1	TRBD2	TRBJ2-3	few	CASRETSGSRIDTQYF	TGCGCCAGCAGGGAGACTAGCGGGAGTCGCATTGATACGCAGTATTTT
TRBV4-1	.	TRBJ2-4	few	CASSPQWGSGNIQYF	TGCGCCAGCAGCCCACAATGGGGTAGCGGAAACATTCAGTACTTC
TRBV7-9	TRBD1	TRBJ1-1	.	CASSLTGGRTEAFF	TGTGCCAGCAGCCTGACAGGGGGCAGGACTGAAGCTTTCTTT
TRBV19	TRBD2	TRBJ2-2	.	CASRGILAGGYTNTGELFF	TGTGCCAGTAGGGGGATCCTAGCGGGAGGGTATACGAACACCGGGGAGCTGTTTTTT
TRBV5-1	.	TRBJ2-6	.	CASSLSVSGANVLTF	TGCGCCAGCAGCTTGTCCGTGTCTGGGGCCAACGTCCTGACTTTC
TRBV27	TRBD2	TRBJ2-2	.	CASSPIGLAGYTGELFF	TGTGCCAGCAGTCCTATCGGACTAGCGGGGTACACCGGGGAGCTGTTTTTT
TRBV30	.	TRBJ2-3	.	CAWVYRPFTDTQYF	TGTGCCTGGGTCTATCGCCCCTTCACAGATACGCAGTATTTT
TRBV5-1	.	TRBJ2-5	.	CASSFAGAQETQYF	TGCGCCAGCAGCTTTGCGGGGGCCCAAGAGACCCAGTACTTC
TRBV7-3	TRBD2	TRBJ2-3	few	CASSPLGTSGRSFRTDTQYF	TGTGCCAGCAGCCCCCTGGGGACTAGCGGGAGATCATTCCGCACAGATACGCAGTATTTT
TRBV5-1	.	TRBJ1-1	.	CASSLRLMNTEAFF	TGCGCCAGCAGCTTGCGGCTCATGAACACTGAAGCTTTCTTT
TRBV6-1	.	TRBJ1-3	.	CASSGGRSSGNTIYF	TGTGCCAGCAGCGGCGGACGGAGCTCTGGAAACACCATATATTTT
TRBV6-1	TRBD1	TRBJ1-6	few	CASSVGTGGYNSPLHF	TGTGCCAGCAGTGTGGGGACAGGGGGCTATAATTCACCCCTCCACTTT
TRBV10-3	.	TRBJ1-2	.	CAISDRDYGYTF	TGTGCCATCAGTGACAGGGACTATGGCTACACCTTC
TRBV12-5	TRBD1	TRBJ1-2	few	CASGLPTFDRGFYGYTF	TGTGCTAGTGGTTTGCCAACCTTCGACAGGGGTTTTTATGGCTACACCTTC
TRBV10-3	TRBD2	TRBJ2-1	.	CAISGTSGGEQFF	TGTGCCATCAGCGGAACTAGCGGCGGTGAGCAGTTCTTC
TRBV18	.	TRBJ2-7	.	CASSPQDSSYEQYF	TGTGCCAGCTCACCTCAGGACAGCTCCTACGAGCAGTACTTC
TRBV5-1	.	TRBJ1-1	.	CASSLRQVGAEAFF	TGCGCCAGCAGCTTGAGGCAGGTCGGGGCTGAAGCTTTCTTT
TRBV18	.	TRBJ2-7	.	CASSSTGTSYEQYF	TGTGCCAGCTCATCAACAGGGACCTCCTACGAGCAGTACTTC
TRBV19	.	TRBJ1-1	.	CASSMWSRVAFF	TGTGCCAGTAGTATGTGGAGCAGGGTAGCTTTCTTT
TRBV4-1	TRBD1	TRBJ2-5	once	CASSQDGTGFGETQYF	TGCGCCAGCAGCCAAGACGGGACAGGGTTTGGGGAGACCCAGTACTTC
TRBV5-4	TRBD1	TRBJ2-2	few	CASRTGGNTGELFF	TGTGCCAGCAGGACAGGGGGAAACACCGGGGAGCTGTTTTTT
TRBV7-3	.	TRBJ2-5	once	CASRTGSQETQYF	TGTGCCAGCCGAACCGGCAGTCAAGAGACCCAGTACTTC
TRBV5-1	.	TRBJ2-1	.	CASSLTRWRYNEQFF	TGCGCCAGCAGCTTGACTAGATGGAGATACAATGAGCAGTTCTTC
TRBV18	.	TRBJ2-1	.	CASSVTQGNGNNEQFF	TGTGCCAGCTCAGTCACCCAAGGGAACGGTAACAATGAGCAGTTCTTC
TRBV25-1	TRBD1	TRBJ1-1	.	CASATGGTEAFF	TGTGCCAGCGCAACAGGGGGTACTGAAGCTTTCTTT
TRBV4-1	.	TRBJ1-1	.	CASSPHWNTEAFF	TGCGCCAGCAGCCCCCACTGGAACACTGAAGCTTTCTTT
TRBV10-3	.	TRBJ2-7	.	CAISESVGHGSEQYF	TGTGCCATCAGTGAGTCGGTGGGACACGGGAGCGAGCAGTACTTC
TRBV6-1	.	TRBJ1-2	.	CASTRWWRGHGYTF	TGTGCCAGCACTAGGTGGTGGCGGGGGCATGGCTACACCTTC
TRBV18	.	TRBJ2-1	.	CASSPPYNEQFF	TGTGCCAGCTCACCACCATACAATGAGCAGTTCTTC
TRBV10-1	TRBD1	TRBJ2-1	.	CASSREWDRYNEQFF	TGCGCCAGCAGTCGAGAGTGGGACAGATACAATGAGCAGTTCTTC
TRBV28	.	TRBJ2-3	.	CASSRRNTDTQYF	TGTGCCAGCAGTCGAAGAAACACAGATACGCAGTATTTT
TRBV10-3	.	TRBJ1-5	.	CAISQTGPGGGNQPQHF	TGTGCCATCAGCCAAACCGGGCCGGGGGGGGGCAATCAGCCCCAGCATTTT
TRBV11-3	TRBD2	TRBJ2-3	.	CASSLPERGVADTQYF	TGTGCCAGCAGCTTACCCGAGCGGGGGGTGGCAGATACGCAGTATTTT
TRBV27	TRBD1	TRBJ2-3	once	CASSSKDREGEGDTQYF	TGTGCCAGCAGTTCGAAGGACAGGGAAGGAGAAGGAGATACGCAGTATTTT
TRBV5-1	TRBD2	TRBJ2-3	.	CASSPGLAGGRGDTQYF	TGCGCCAGCAGCCCGGGACTAGCGGGAGGGAGAGGAGATACGCAGTATTTT
TRBV7-9	TRBD2	TRBJ2-1	.	CASSLRTLSGRRDEQFF	TGTGCCAGCAGCTTACGGACACTCAGCGGGAGAAGGGATGAGCAGTTCTTC